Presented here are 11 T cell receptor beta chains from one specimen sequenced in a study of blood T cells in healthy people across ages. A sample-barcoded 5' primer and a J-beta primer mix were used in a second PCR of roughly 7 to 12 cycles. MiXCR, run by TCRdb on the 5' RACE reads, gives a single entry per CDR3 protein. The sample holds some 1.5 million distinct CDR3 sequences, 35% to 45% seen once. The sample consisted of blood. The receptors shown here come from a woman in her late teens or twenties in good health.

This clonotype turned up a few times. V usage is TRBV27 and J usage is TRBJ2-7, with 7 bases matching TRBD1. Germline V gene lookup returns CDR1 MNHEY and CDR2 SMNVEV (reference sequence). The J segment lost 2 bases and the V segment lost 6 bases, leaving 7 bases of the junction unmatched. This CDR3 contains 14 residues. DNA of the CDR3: TGTGCCAGCAGCATGACAGGGTTGCCCTACGAGCAGTACTTC. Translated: CASSMTGLPYEQYF.

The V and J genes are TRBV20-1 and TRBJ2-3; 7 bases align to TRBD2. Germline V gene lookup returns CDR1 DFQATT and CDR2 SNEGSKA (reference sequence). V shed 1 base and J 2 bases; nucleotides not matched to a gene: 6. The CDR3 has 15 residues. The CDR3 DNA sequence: TGCAGTGCTAGAGGCCGCGGGAGCTACACAGATACGCAGTATTTT. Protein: CSARGRGSYTDTQYF.

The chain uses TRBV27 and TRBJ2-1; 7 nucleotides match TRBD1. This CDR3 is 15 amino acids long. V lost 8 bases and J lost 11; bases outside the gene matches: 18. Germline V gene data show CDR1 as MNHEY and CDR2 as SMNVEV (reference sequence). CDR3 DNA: TGTGCCAGCCTCGACAGGGATTCAGGTAATGGTAAGCAGTTCTTC. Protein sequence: CASLDRDSGNGKQFF.

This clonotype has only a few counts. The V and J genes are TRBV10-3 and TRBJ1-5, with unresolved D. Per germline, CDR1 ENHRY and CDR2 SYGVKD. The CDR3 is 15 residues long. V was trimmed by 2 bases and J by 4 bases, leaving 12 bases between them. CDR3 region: CAISEGRVLNQPQHF. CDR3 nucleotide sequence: TGTGCCATCAGTGAGGGTAGGGTTCTTAATCAGCCCCAGCATTTT.

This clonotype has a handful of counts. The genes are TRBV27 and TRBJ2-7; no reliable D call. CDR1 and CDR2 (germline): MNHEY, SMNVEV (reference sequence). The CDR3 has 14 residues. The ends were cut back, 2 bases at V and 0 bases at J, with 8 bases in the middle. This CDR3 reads CASSLRAPSYEQYF. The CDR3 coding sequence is TGTGCCAGCAGTTTACGGGCCCCCTCCTACGAGCAGTACTTC.

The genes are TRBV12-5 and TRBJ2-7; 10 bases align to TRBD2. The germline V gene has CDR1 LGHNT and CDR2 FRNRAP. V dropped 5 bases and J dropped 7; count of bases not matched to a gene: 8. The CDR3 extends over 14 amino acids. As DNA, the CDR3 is TGTGCTAGTGGTGCTAGCGGGGGTCAAAATGAGCAGTACTTC. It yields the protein CASGASGGQNEQYF.

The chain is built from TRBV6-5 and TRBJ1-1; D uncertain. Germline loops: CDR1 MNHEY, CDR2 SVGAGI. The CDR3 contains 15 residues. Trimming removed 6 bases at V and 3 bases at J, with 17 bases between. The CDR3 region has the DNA TGTGCCAGCAGGCCTACCGTTGGCTCCTACACTGAAGCTTTCTTT. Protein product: CASRPTVGSYTEAFF.

In DNA form, the CDR3 reads TGTGCCAGCAGCTTGTCTTTCCTCCGGGACCACCAAGAGACCCAGTACTTC. Encoded protein: CASSLSFLRDHQETQYF. The V call is TRBV5-4, the J call TRBJ2-5; D possibly uses TRBD1 or TRBD2 (5 bases each). CDR1 is SGHNT, CDR2 YYREEE, per germline (reference sequence). This CDR3 spans 17 amino acids. The V gene lost 1 base and the J gene lost 0 bases, with 16 bases spanning the gap. Complete variable domain (other parts from reference TRBV5-4 and TRBJ2-5): ETGVTQSPTHLIKTRGQQVTLRCSSQSGHNTVSWYQQALGQGPQFIFQYYREEENGRGNFPPRFSGLQFPNYSSELNVNALELDDSALYLCASSLSFLRDHQETQYFGPGTRLLVL.

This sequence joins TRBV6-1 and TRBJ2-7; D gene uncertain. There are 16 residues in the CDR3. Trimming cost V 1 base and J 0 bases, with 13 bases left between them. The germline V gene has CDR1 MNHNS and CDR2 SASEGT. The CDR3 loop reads CASSEVGDRSSYEQYF. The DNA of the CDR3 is TGTGCCAGCAGTGAAGTCGGCGATAGGAGCTCCTACGAGCAGTACTTC.

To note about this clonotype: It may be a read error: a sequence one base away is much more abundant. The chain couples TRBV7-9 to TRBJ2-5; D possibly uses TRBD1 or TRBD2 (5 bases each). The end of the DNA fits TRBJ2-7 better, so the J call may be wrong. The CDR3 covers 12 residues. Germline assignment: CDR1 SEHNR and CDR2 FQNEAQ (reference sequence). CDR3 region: CASSLVGTEQYF. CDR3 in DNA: TGTGCCAGCAGCTTAGTAGGGACCGAGCAGTACTTC.

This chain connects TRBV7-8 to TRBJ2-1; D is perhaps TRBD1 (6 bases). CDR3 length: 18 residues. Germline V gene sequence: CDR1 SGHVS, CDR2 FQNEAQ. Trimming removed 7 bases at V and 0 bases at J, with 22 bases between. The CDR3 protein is CASTVPGQGRDSYNEQFF. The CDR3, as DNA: TGTGCCAGCACCGTCCCCGGGCAGGGGCGAGACTCCTACAATGAGCAGTTCTTC.